Listed below are T cell receptor beta chains from one sample, sequenced in a study of cytomegalovirus exposure and HLA in healthy donors. The repertoire was sequenced with immunoSEQ multiplex PCR; TCRdb's copy has only in-frame clones and lacks some. Of 90,000 to 130,000 clones in the sample, about three quarters were seen once. The sample taken for sequencing was PBMCs. Receptors originate from a woman aged 60-75 years in good health and CMV-seropositive. The CDR3 runs from the conserved cysteine through the conserved F or W. The D gene is left open where the match is weak. Not every row has a clone size; where given, it reads once, few, many or a size class.

CDR3nt: TGTGCCAGCAGCCGCCCTAGGCAGAATACTAACTATGGCTACACCTTC
CDR3aa: CASSRPRQNTNYGYTF
abundance: .
d_gene: .
j_gene: TRBJ1-2
v_gene: TRBV28

CDR3nt: TGCAGCGTTGAACTACTCCAAGAGACCCAGTACTTC
CDR3aa: CSVELLQETQYF
abundance: .
d_gene: .
j_gene: TRBJ2-5
v_gene: TRBV29-1

CDR3nt: TGTGCCTGGGACCGAGACAGGTCCCAACGTGAAGCTTTCTTT
CDR3aa: CAWDRDRSQREAFF
abundance: .
d_gene: .
j_gene: TRBJ1-1
v_gene: TRBV30

CDR3nt: TGCGCCAGCAGTTACAGGGGACACGAGCAGTACTTC
CDR3aa: CASSYRGHEQYF
abundance: .
d_gene: TRBD1
j_gene: TRBJ2-7
v_gene: TRBV10-2

CDR3nt: TGTGCCAGCAGTCCCTTTGGGACTAGCGGCACCTACGAGCAGTACTTC
CDR3aa: CASSPFGTSGTYEQYF
abundance: .
d_gene: TRBD2
j_gene: TRBJ2-7
v_gene: TRBV28

CDR3nt: TGTGCCACTGACGGGACAGGGGGCGCAGATACGCAGTATTTT
CDR3aa: CATDGTGGADTQYF
abundance: .
d_gene: TRBD1
j_gene: TRBJ2-3
v_gene: TRBV6-1

CDR3nt: TGCAGCGTGGGAGACAGGGGCAGGGATGAGCAGTTCTTC
CDR3aa: CSVGDRGRDEQFF
abundance: .
d_gene: TRBD1
j_gene: TRBJ2-1
v_gene: TRBV29-1

CDR3nt: TGTGCCAGCAGCTCGGGACAGGGGGGGCAGCCCCAGCATTTT
CDR3aa: CASSSGQGGQPQHF
abundance: few
d_gene: TRBD1
j_gene: TRBJ1-5
v_gene: TRBV6-1

CDR3nt: TGTGCCAGCAGCACCTCTAGCGGGAGGGCCTACGAGCAGTACTTC
CDR3aa: CASSTSSGRAYEQYF
abundance: .
d_gene: TRBD2
j_gene: TRBJ2-7
v_gene: TRBV5-6

CDR3nt: TGTGCCAGCAGTGAAGGACAGGGGCTAGCTCCCTACTTT
CDR3aa: CASSEGQGLAPYF
abundance: few
d_gene: TRBD1
j_gene: TRBJ1-1
v_gene: TRBV2

CDR3nt: TGTGCCAGCAGTTCCCCGGGAGGGGATAAACGGGGCACTGAAGCTTTCTTT
CDR3aa: CASSSPGGDKRGTEAFF
abundance: .
d_gene: .
j_gene: TRBJ1-1
v_gene: TRBV27

CDR3nt: TGTGCCAGCAGTGAACACGGACTAGCGGGCAATGAGCAGTTCTTC
CDR3aa: CASSEHGLAGNEQFF
abundance: .
d_gene: TRBD2
j_gene: TRBJ2-1
v_gene: TRBV6-1

CDR3nt: TGTGCCAGCAGCTTATGGACAGGCACAGATACGCAGTATTTT
CDR3aa: CASSLWTGTDTQYF
abundance: once
d_gene: .
j_gene: TRBJ2-3
v_gene: TRBV9

CDR3nt: TGCAGTGCCAATCAAGAGACCCAGTACTTC
CDR3aa: CSANQETQYF
abundance: .
d_gene: .
j_gene: TRBJ2-5
v_gene: TRBV20-1

CDR3nt: TGTGCCAGCAGCCCGGGGACAGGCGGACTTTTTATTTTTAGAGGAGCTTTCTTT
CDR3aa: CASSPGTGGLFIFRGAFF
abundance: few
d_gene: TRBD1
j_gene: TRBJ1-1
v_gene: TRBV7-2

CDR3nt: TGTGCCAGCAGCCTTTGGGAGTGGAATGAGCAGTTCTTC
CDR3aa: CASSLWEWNEQFF
abundance: .
d_gene: .
j_gene: TRBJ2-1
v_gene: TRBV9

CDR3nt: TGTGCCAGCATTGCCAAGCGGGACTTGAACACTGAAGCTTTCTTT
CDR3aa: CASIAKRDLNTEAFF
abundance: .
d_gene: .
j_gene: TRBJ1-1
v_gene: TRBV6-6

CDR3nt: TGTGCCAGCAGCCCTGTCCGGGGAATCAGGAGGGATACGCAGTACTTT
CDR3aa: CASSPVRGIRRDTQYF
abundance: .
d_gene: .
j_gene: TRBJ2-3
v_gene: TRBV7-2

CDR3nt: TGCGCCAGCAGCCAAGATTCTTTCGGGGTGACCAAAAACATTCAGTACTTC
CDR3aa: CASSQDSFGVTKNIQYF
abundance: .
d_gene: .
j_gene: TRBJ2-4
v_gene: TRBV4-1

CDR3nt: TGTGCCAGCTCACAAGGACAGGCTTGGCCCCAGCATTTT
CDR3aa: CASSQGQAWPQHF
abundance: .
d_gene: TRBD1
j_gene: TRBJ1-5
v_gene: TRBV18

CDR3nt: TGTGCCAGCAGGAGGGACAGGGGGGCCTACGAGCAGTACTTC
CDR3aa: CASRRDRGAYEQYF
abundance: .
d_gene: TRBD1
j_gene: TRBJ2-7
v_gene: TRBV6-5

CDR3nt: TGTGCCAGCAGTTACTCGATGGACAGGGTAAATGGCTACACCTTC
CDR3aa: CASSYSMDRVNGYTF
abundance: .
d_gene: TRBD1
j_gene: TRBJ1-2
v_gene: TRBV6-5

CDR3nt: TGTGCCAGCTCACCTCAGGGGGACTATGGCTACACCTTC
CDR3aa: CASSPQGDYGYTF
abundance: few
d_gene: TRBD1
j_gene: TRBJ1-2
v_gene: TRBV18

CDR3nt: TGTGCCAGCAGCGTTCGACAGGACTACACTGAAGCTTTCTTT
CDR3aa: CASSVRQDYTEAFF
abundance: .
d_gene: .
j_gene: TRBJ1-1
v_gene: TRBV5-4

CDR3nt: TGTGCCAGCAGCGTAGGTCAGGGACACACCAACTATGGCTACACCTTC
CDR3aa: CASSVGQGHTNYGYTF
abundance: .
d_gene: .
j_gene: TRBJ1-2
v_gene: TRBV9

CDR3nt: TGTGCCAGCAGCCGACTAGATTCCTACGAGCAGTACTTC
CDR3aa: CASSRLDSYEQYF
abundance: .
d_gene: .
j_gene: TRBJ2-7
v_gene: TRBV7-9

CDR3nt: TGCGCCAGCAGCTTAACTCAGGGAAGAATCTCTGGGGCCAACGTCCTGACTTTC
CDR3aa: CASSLTQGRISGANVLTF
abundance: .
d_gene: .
j_gene: TRBJ2-6
v_gene: TRBV5-1

CDR3nt: TGTGCCAGCAGAGAAAGAGCGGGAGGGTCCTCAGATACGCAGTATTTT
CDR3aa: CASRERAGGSSDTQYF
abundance: once
d_gene: TRBD2
j_gene: TRBJ2-3
v_gene: TRBV4-2

CDR3nt: TGCGCCAGCACCTCGACTAGCGGAACCTACAATGAGCAGTTCTTC
CDR3aa: CASTSTSGTYNEQFF
abundance: .
d_gene: TRBD2
j_gene: TRBJ2-1
v_gene: TRBV5-1

CDR3nt: TGTGCCAGCAGTGAGACCAGGGGCGGGGGGACCGGGGAGCTGTTTTTT
CDR3aa: CASSETRGGGTGELFF
abundance: .
d_gene: TRBD2
j_gene: TRBJ2-2
v_gene: TRBV27

CDR3nt: TGTGCCAGCACCTACAGCTCTGAAGCTTTCTTT
CDR3aa: CASTYSSEAFF
abundance: once
d_gene: .
j_gene: TRBJ1-1
v_gene: TRBV2

CDR3nt: TGTGCCAGCACCCCGGGACTAGCTGGGCCCCTCGAGCAGTACTTC
CDR3aa: CASTPGLAGPLEQYF
abundance: .
d_gene: TRBD2
j_gene: TRBJ2-7
v_gene: TRBV28